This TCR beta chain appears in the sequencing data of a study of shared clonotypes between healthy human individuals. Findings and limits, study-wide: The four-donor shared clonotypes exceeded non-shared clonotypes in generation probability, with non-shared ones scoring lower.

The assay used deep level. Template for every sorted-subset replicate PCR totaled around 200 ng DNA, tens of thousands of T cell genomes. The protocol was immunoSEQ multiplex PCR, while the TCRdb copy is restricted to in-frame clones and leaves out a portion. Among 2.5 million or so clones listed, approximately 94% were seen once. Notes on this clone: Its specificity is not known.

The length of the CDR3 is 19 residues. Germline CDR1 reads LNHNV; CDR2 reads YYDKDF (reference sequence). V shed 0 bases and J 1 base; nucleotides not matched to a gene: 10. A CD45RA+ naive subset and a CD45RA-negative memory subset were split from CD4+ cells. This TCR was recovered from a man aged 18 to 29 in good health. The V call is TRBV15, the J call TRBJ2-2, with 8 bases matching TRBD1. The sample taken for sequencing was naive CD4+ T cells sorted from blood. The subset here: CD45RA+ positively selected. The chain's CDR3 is CATSRDGWGQAQNTGELFF. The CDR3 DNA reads TGTGCCACCAGCAGAGATGGTTGGGGACAGGCACAGAACACCGGGGAGCTGTTTTTT.